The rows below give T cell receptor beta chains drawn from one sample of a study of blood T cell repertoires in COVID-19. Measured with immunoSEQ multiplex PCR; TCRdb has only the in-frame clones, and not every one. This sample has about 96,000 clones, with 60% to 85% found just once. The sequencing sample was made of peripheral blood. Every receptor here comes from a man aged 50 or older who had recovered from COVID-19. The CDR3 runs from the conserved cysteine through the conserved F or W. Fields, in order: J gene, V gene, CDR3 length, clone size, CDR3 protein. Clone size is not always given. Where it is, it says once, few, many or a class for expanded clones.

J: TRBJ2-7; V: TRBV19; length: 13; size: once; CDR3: CASSRGRDYEQYF
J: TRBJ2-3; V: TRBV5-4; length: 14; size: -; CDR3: CASSSRDTRDTQYF
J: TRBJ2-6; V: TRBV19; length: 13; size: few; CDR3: CASKTPGANVLTF
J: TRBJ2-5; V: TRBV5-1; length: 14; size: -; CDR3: CASSGFTGSETQYF
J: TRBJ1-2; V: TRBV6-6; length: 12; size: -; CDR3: CASSTESYGYTF
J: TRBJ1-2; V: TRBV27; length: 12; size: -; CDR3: CASRSRARFYTF
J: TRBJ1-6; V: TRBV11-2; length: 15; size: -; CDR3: CASSLVGAKDSPLHF
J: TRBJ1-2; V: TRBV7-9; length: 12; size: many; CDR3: CASSPQRGGYTF
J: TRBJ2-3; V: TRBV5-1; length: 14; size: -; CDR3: CASSSASGKDTQYF
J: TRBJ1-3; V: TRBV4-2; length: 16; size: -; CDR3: CASSQEANTRGNTIYF
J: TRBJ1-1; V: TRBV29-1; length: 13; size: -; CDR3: CSVGTVGNTEAFF